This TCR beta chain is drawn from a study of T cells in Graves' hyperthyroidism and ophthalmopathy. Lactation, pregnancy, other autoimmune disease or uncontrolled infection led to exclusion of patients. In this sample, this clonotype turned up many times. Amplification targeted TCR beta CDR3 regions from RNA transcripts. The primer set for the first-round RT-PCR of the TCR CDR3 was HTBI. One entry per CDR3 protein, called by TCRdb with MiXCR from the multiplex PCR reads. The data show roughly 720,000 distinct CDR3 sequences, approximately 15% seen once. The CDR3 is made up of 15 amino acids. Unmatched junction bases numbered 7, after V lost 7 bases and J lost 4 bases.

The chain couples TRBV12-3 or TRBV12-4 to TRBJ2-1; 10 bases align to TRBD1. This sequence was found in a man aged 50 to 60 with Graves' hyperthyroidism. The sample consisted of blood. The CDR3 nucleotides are TGTGCCAGCAACGGAGGGACAGGGGTTTACAATGAGCAGTTCTTC. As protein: CASNGGTGVYNEQFF.